Only a few counts were recorded for the clone carrying this TCR beta chain. The data were obtained in a study of blood T cell repertoires in COVID-19. The method was immunoSEQ multiplex PCR; TCRdb's version includes in-frame clones alone and lacks a portion of them. Among about 100,000 clones listed, roughly 88% were seen once. The CDR3 contains 13 residues. Trimming cost V 5 bases and J 10 bases; bases outside gene matches: 4. Germline assignment: CDR1 MNHEY and CDR2 SVGEGT. The origin of this receptor is a human donor in a cohort sampled during active COVID-19. The chain joins TRBV6-2 or TRBV6-3 to TRBJ1-6; 8 bases are a match to TRBD1. The sample consisted of peripheral blood. CDR3 DNA: TGTGCCAGCAGTCGGACAGGGAGGTCACCCCTCCACTTT. Translated: CASSRTGRSPLHF.